One sample yielded the 19 T cell receptor beta chains listed below, sequenced in a study of tissue T cells after allogeneic stem cell transplantation. Some clones are missing from TCRdb's copy, which holds only in-frame ones; the method was immunoSEQ multiplex PCR. Among some 8,000 clones, roughly a third were seen once, and the ten largest hold about 3.6%. Time point given: mouse harvest day 14 after allogeneic transplant. Tail vein injection delivered 10^7 T-cell-depleted bone marrow cells and 10^6 splenic CD5+ T cells. Sequencing was carried out using skin. These receptors were obtained from a female BALB/c mouse given C57BL/6 T cells with graft-versus-host disease after an allogeneic hematopoietic cell transplant.

This clone rates as medium-sized. Genes and germline are mouse. The missing CDR3 end, 1 residue past where the read stops, is filled in from the germline J gene. This sequence joins TRBV1 and TRBJ2-3; no firm D call. Germline CDR1 reads NSQYPW; CDR2 reads LRSPGD (reference sequence). The CDR3 is 15 residues long. V lost 0 bases to trimming and J lost 0 bases, with 7 bases between them. CDR3 residues: CTCSAEGSSAETLYF. The part of the CDR3 DNA that was read is TGCACCTGCAGTGCAGAAGGCAGTAGTGCAGAAACGCTGTAT.

Details on this clone: The germline and genes are mouse ones. The read finishes 1 residue shy of the CDR3 end, and the germline J gene is used to complete it. The V and J genes are TRBV17 and TRBJ1-3; D gene unclear. CDR1 and CDR2 from the germline V gene are MNHDT and YYDKIL. The V end was cut by 4 bases, the J end by 0 bases, with 10 bases between. The CDR3 is 15 residues long. CDR3 DNA, as far as it was read: TGTGCTAGCAGTACCCCCCATCATTCTGGAAATACGCTCTAT. Translation: CASSTPHHSGNTLY. The whole CDR3 protein is CASSTPHHSGNTLYF.

By share, this clone counts as medium-sized. Genes and germline are mouse. The CDR3 end is not reached by the read, which stops 1 residue before it; the germline J gene fills it in. This chain connects TRBV19 to TRBJ1-6; 9 nucleotides agree with TRBD1. TRBJ1-6 is given ORF status, its function remaining uncertain. This CDR3 is built from 15 residues. Trimming took 3 bases from V and 5 from J; bases not matched to a gene: 3. In germline, CDR1 is FNHDT, CDR2 SITEND (reference sequence). CDR3 DNA, as far as it was read: TGTGCCAGCAGTACCGGGACAGGGAATAATTCGCCCCTCTAC. Protein: CASSTGTGNNSPLY. The CDR3 as a whole reads CASSTGTGNNSPLYF.

Remarks on this clone: Gene names are mouse gene names. The read stops 1 residue short of the end of the CDR3; the missing end is completed from the germline J gene. The chain recombines TRBV19 with TRBJ1-6, with no clear D. TRBJ1-6 is an ORF; its function is uncertain. Germline CDR1 is FNHDT and CDR2 is SITEND (reference sequence). V lost 1 base, J lost 0 bases, and 5 bases lay in between. The CDR3 has 15 residues. CDR3 amino acids: CASSIRISYNSPLYF. Partial CDR3 DNA: TGTGCCAGCAGTATAAGGATTTCCTATAATTCGCCCCTCTAC.

By share, this clone ranks as medium-sized. Mouse names are used for the genes. The read halts 1 residue ahead of the CDR3 end, with the missing end drawn from the germline J gene. The chain carries TRBV26 and TRBJ2-4; possibly TRBD2 for D (5 bases). This CDR3 region has 13 residues. The V gene's germline CDR1 is KGHPV and CDR2 FQNQEV (reference sequence). Trimming removed 2 bases at V and 4 bases at J, with 7 bases between. The sequenced CDR3 bases are TGTGCCAGCAGTCTGCCTGGGAAAAACACCTTGTAC. Translation gives CASSLPGKNTLY. The CDR3 in its entirety is CASSLPGKNTLYF.

This clone showed up just a few times. Gene and germline names: mouse. Read coverage stops 1 residue before the CDR3 terminus; the germline J gene supplies the remainder. This sequence joins TRBV26 and TRBJ2-1; 12 nucleotides line up with TRBD2. CDR1 KGHPV and CDR2 FQNQEV come from the germline V gene (reference sequence). After removal of 3 bases from V and 0 bases from J, the junction contained 6 bases not matched to a gene. CDR3 size: 18 residues. This CDR3 reads CASSLGTGGSNNYAEQFF. Partial CDR3 DNA: TGTGCCAGCAGTCTTGGGACTGGGGGGTCCAATAACTATGCTGAGCAGTTC.

As to this clone: Germline and genes here are mouse. The read stops 1 residue short of the end of the CDR3; the missing end is completed from the germline J gene. The sample contains more than one DNA sequence encoding this CDR3. This rearrangement joins TRBV12-2 to TRBJ2-3; TRBD2 aligns across 13 bases. From germline, CDR1 is SGHLS and CDR2 HYDKME. This CDR3 spans 15 amino acids. J gave up 3 bases and V 7 bases, and 6 bases lay outside the gene matches. The part of the CDR3 DNA that was read is TGTGCCAGTTCCCCGGACTGGGGGGGCGCAGAAACGCTGTAT. It yields the protein CASSPDWGGAETLY. The full CDR3 protein is CASSPDWGGAETLYF. The variable domain in full, completed from reference TRBV12-2 and TRBJ2-3, reads NSGVVQSPRYIIKGKGERSILKCIPISGHLSVAWYQQTQGQELKFFIQHYDKMERDKGNLPSRFSVQQFDDYHSEMNMSALELEDSAVYFCASSPDWGGAETLYFGSGTRLTVL.

As for this clone: Each gene name is a mouse one. The sequenced fragment ends 1 residue before the CDR3 boundary, so the rest is inferred from the germline J gene. This rearrangement joins TRBV20 to TRBJ1-1; D ambiguous. The germline V gene has CDR1 GFQATS and CDR2 STVNSAI. V was cut by 3 bases and J by 4 bases, with 12 bases left in between. This CDR3 is built from 13 residues. Incomplete CDR3 DNA: TGTGGTGCTAGAGGCGGGCGCGCCACAGAAGTCTTC. It encodes CGARGGRATEVF. The CDR3, in full, reads CGARGGRATEVFF.

Only a few counts were recorded for this clone. The genes are named according to mouse. The CDR3 extends 1 residue past the end of the read, so its final part is completed from the germline J gene. The chain couples TRBV16 to TRBJ2-5, with D perhaps being TRBD1 or TRBD2 (5 bases each). CDR1 is SGHSA, CDR2 FRNQAP, per germline. Trimming stripped 1 base from V and 5 bases from J, with 10 bases between. This CDR3 is built from 14 residues. CDR3 region: CASSLGDGGDTQYF. Incomplete CDR3 DNA: TGTGCAAGCAGCTTAGGGGACGGGGGAGACACCCAGTAC.

Note on this clone: Germline and genes here are mouse. The read comes to an end 1 residue before the CDR3 does, leaving the germline J gene to fill in the end. V gene TRBV26 combines with J gene TRBJ2-4; D perhaps matches TRBD2 (7 bases). The CDR3 covers 15 residues. The V end was cut by 2 bases, the J end by 2 bases, with 11 bases between. In germline, CDR1 is KGHPV, CDR2 FQNQEV (reference sequence). CDR3 DNA, as far as it was read: TGTGCCAGCAGTCTGCCGGGGGGCAATCAAAACACCTTGTAC. Translation gives CASSLPGGNQNTLY. The entire CDR3 protein is CASSLPGGNQNTLYF.

In its sample, this clone is medium-sized. Mouse gene names apply. The read stops 1 residue short of the end of the CDR3; the missing end is completed from the germline J gene. V usage is TRBV26 and J usage is TRBJ1-4, with 11 positions matching TRBD1. This CDR3 contains 15 residues. The V segment lost 3 bases and the J segment 4 bases; nucleotides outside the gene matches: 1. CDR1 is KGHPV and CDR2 is FQNQEV in the germline V gene (reference sequence). The CDR3 loop is CASSLGTGGNERLFF. CDR3 DNA (partial): TGTGCCAGCAGTCTCGGGACAGGGGGCAACGAAAGATTATTT.

In regard to this clone: The genes and germline here are from mouse. The CDR3 end is not reached by the read, which stops 1 residue before it; the germline J gene fills it in. This rearrangement joins TRBV12-2 to TRBJ1-4; TRBD1 might be the D (6 bases). V was shortened by 1 base and J by 2 bases, with 7 bases between the two germline ends. CDR3 size: 14 residues. Germline V gene sequence: CDR1 SGHLS, CDR2 HYDKME. CDR3 loop: CASSLQGSNERLFF. The CDR3 DNA, read in part, is TGTGCCAGCTCTCTACAGGGCTCCAACGAAAGATTATTT.

As for this clone: The gene names here belong to mouse. Coverage ceases 1 residue before the CDR3 finishes, and the germline J gene fills in the end. The genes are TRBV26 and TRBJ2-2, with D uncertain. The CDR3 contains 15 residues. Trimming cost V 4 bases and J 0 bases, with 9 bases left between them. Germline V gene sequence: CDR1 KGHPV, CDR2 FQNQEV (reference sequence). The CDR3 protein is CASSPTIANTGQLYF. The part of the CDR3 DNA that was read is TGTGCCAGCAGTCCGACAATTGCAAACACCGGGCAGCTCTAC.

Regarding this clone: Here the gene names and germline are mouse. The missing CDR3 end, 1 residue past where the read stops, is filled in from the germline J gene. The rearrangement links TRBV26 to TRBJ1-1; a possible D gene is TRBD1 (6 bases). The V end was cut by 7 bases, the J end by 0 bases, with 15 bases between. The CDR3 has 15 amino acids. Germline assignment: CDR1 KGHPV and CDR2 FQNQEV (reference sequence). CDR3 bases read: TGTGCCAGCACCGCGACCGGGACAACAAACACAGAAGTCTTC. Amino acid sequence: CASTATGTTNTEVF. The whole CDR3 region reads CASTATGTTNTEVFF.

About this clone: Gene names are the mouse ones. With the read ending 1 residue before the CDR3 end, the germline J gene is used to fill in that end. J is TRBJ1-1 and V is TRBV26; no definite D call. The CDR3 is 11 residues long. Germline lookup yields CDR1 KGHPV and CDR2 FQNQEV (reference sequence). V was cut by 5 bases and J by 1 base, with 2 bases left in between. The CDR3 DNA, read in part, is TGTGCCAGCAGTATAAACACAGAAGTCTTC. Encoded protein: CASSINTEVF. The complete CDR3 sequence is CASSINTEVFF.

Worth noting for this clone: Gene names are the mouse ones. The observed sequence ends 1 residue before the CDR3 terminus, with the missing tail filled in from the germline J gene. J is TRBJ2-7 and V is TRBV31; 9 bases are shared with TRBD2. CDR1 and CDR2 from the germline V gene are GKSSPN and SITVG. CDR3 size: 14 residues. Germline trimming cut 1 base from V and 3 bases from J; bases unmatched to any gene: 4. Here the CDR3 reads CAWSPGTGNYEQYF. The CDR3 DNA, read in part, is TGTGCCTGGAGTCCCGGGACTGGGAACTATGAACAGTAC.

This clone was observed a few times. Here the gene names and germline are mouse. The read finishes 1 residue shy of the CDR3 end, and the germline J gene is used to complete it. V and J are TRBV26 and TRBJ2-4; maybe TRBD1 (6 bases). V was pared by 0 bases and J by 4 bases, with 8 bases between. CDR3 length: 14 residues. CDR1 KGHPV and CDR2 FQNQEV come from the germline V gene (reference sequence). CDR3 DNA, as far as it was read: TGTGCCAGCAGTCTGTCGGGACAAAAAAACACCTTGTAC. Translation gives CASSLSGQKNTLY. The whole CDR3 region reads CASSLSGQKNTLYF.

About this clone itself: Genes here carry mouse names. The CDR3 is cut off 1 residue early in the read; its end comes from the germline J gene. The V gene is TRBV26, the J gene TRBJ2-4, with 8 bases lining up with TRBD1. The V gene end was trimmed by 5 bases and the J gene end by 0 bases; junction bases not matched to a gene: 7. Germline CDR1 and CDR2: KGHPV and FQNQEV (reference sequence). The length of the CDR3 is 16 residues. This CDR3 reads CASSSGQGRSQNTLYF. Partial CDR3 DNA: TGTGCCAGCAGTTCCGGACAGGGCCGAAGTCAAAACACCTTGTAC.

This clone showed up just once. Gene labels here are mouse ones. Read sequence stops 1 residue before the CDR3 end, and the germline J gene provides the missing end. V and J are TRBV19 and TRBJ2-4; TRBD2 agrees at 10 bases. Germline CDR1 FNHDT, CDR2 SITEND (reference sequence). The V and J ends lost 5 bases and 5 bases, in that order; junction bases with no gene match: 2. The CDR3 is 13 amino acids. The CDR3 loop reads CASRNWGGNTLYF. The sequenced part of the CDR3 DNA is TGTGCCAGCAGGAACTGGGGGGGAAACACCTTGTAC.